This T cell receptor (beta chain) was identified in a study of T cell responses to AZD1222 COVID-19 vaccine (dated by TCRdb to about 2021). Background on the whole study: Because spike-specific TCR depth and breadth did not differ between the two schedules, AZD1222 recipients who got a second dose at roughly 4 weeks were pooled with those who got a second dose at roughly 12 weeks. TCR sequencing was performed for roughly 250 trial participants, of whom around 210 were given two doses of AZD1222 and approximately 25 were given two doses of MenACWY control vaccine. Trial participants were enrolled into age subgroups of 18-55, 56-69 and 70-plus years, which contained about 160, 30 and 59 TCR-sequenced participants, respectively. Overall results and qualifications from the work: Participants were mostly white British, with more females than males. The authors suggested clonal diversity may have been underestimated. Conclusions about previously exposed vaccinees are limited, since just six AZD1222 recipients were seropositive for SARS-CoV-2 at baseline. Because no samples from the day 14 peak response were available, repertoires could be characterized only after the peak T cell response. In the small 56-69-year group, the increase in depth fell short of significance, most likely because of low power. Reportedly, close to half of the unique spike-specific TCRs recognized epitopes lying outside the regions that are mutated in the B.1.351 and B.1.1.7 variants. After two AZD1222 doses, both the breadth and the depth of spike-specific TCRs were significantly higher than at day 0 and than in MenACWY recipients. CD4 TCRs associated with the vaccine covered the entire spike protein, and the dominant responses were in regions 160-218 and 743-854.

The time point label on this specimen signifies: baseline before first vaccination. Samples from vaccinated people were obtained from the UK trials COV001 and COV002, which included a single-blind randomized controlled phase 2/3 trial of AZD1222 (ChAdOx1 nCoV-19) in healthy adults. For TCRbeta chain sequencing, PBMC samples from trial participants were taken at day 0 and at day 28 after the second dose. The CDR3 regions of human TCRbeta chains were analyzed by immunosequencing. On the study's bioinformatics: TCRs in the repertoires were matched against a reference library of SARS-CoV-2-specific TCRs that had been generated with the MIRA antigen-specificity platform. Breadth was defined as the fraction of unique TCRs that were SARS-CoV-2-associated. Depth was defined as the fraction of total T cells that were SARS-CoV-2-associated. Using the MIRA data, each spike-specific TCR was assigned both to the spike region to which the TCR was reactive and to a CD4 or CD8 class. Log10-transformed breadth and depth values were compared by one-way ANOVA with Sidak's multiple comparisons tests. What TCRdb holds here is the immuneACCESS table cut down to in-frame rearrangements. Part of the clones is not present; checked against another copy, under half of the missing clones reflect an unresolved V gene, and the others are unexplained. The V and J calls and clone size are taken from that table; D and trimming were inferred from the DNA. The sample contains about 86,000 clones, around 80% of them found a single time. The ten biggest clones cover around a fifth of the sample.

CDR1 is given as MNHEY and CDR2 as SVGAGI, both from the germline V gene. The CDR3 sequence holds 16 residues, the cysteine and phenylalanine included. Just CDR3 DNA is preserved here, 48 bases in frame from base 1. Cut back by 3 bases and 5 bases, the V and J ends lie 14 bases apart. As to this clone: The antigen this receptor binds is unknown. No base-level quality is on record; no much larger clone is a single base apart.

The receptor chain draws on TRBV6-5 and TRBJ1-6, with the D gene not clear enough to name. This TCR derives from an adult in good health. The sample was peripheral blood, taken on day 0 of AZD1222 vaccination. The DNA sequence reads TGTGCCAGCAGTTATGGGCCGCATGTAGATAATTCACCCCTCCACTTT. This gives the protein CASSYGPHVDNSPLHF.